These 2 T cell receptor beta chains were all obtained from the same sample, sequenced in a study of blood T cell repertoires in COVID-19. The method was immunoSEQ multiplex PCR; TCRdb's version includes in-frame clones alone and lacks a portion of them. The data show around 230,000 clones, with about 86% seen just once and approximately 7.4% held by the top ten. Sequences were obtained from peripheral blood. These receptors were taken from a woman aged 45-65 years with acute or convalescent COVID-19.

The chain's CDR3 is CASSNRVETQYF. In nucleotides, the CDR3 is TGTGCCAGCAGCAATCGGGTGGAGACCCAGTACTTC. The V call is TRBV28, the J call TRBJ2-5; no clear D gene. Germline V gives CDR1 MDHEN, CDR2 SYDVKM. The V gene lost 6 bases and the J gene lost 5 bases, with 10 bases spanning the gap. This CDR3 comprises 12 residues.

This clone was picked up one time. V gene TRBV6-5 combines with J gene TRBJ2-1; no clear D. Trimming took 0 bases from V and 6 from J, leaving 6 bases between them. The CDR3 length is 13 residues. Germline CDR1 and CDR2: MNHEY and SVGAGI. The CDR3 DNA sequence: TGTGCCAGCAGTTACTCCGCTAGCAATGAGCAGTTCTTC. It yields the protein CASSYSASNEQFF.